This T cell receptor (beta chain) was sequenced in a study of neurological immune-mediated disorders (dated by TCRdb to about 2019). With respect to the entire study: Of the roughly 35 multiple sclerosis patients, about 30 had relapsing-remitting MS and 3 had secondary progressive MS. Longitudinal samples, technical triplicates and paired sorted CD4+ and CD8+ T-cell subsets, alongside PBMC samples, were included among the roughly 98 TCR-beta libraries. Of the approximately 66 subjects in the cohort, about 14 were HAM/TSP patients, some 35 were multiple sclerosis patients, and 20 were healthy controls. Peripheral blood TCR-beta repertoires from HTLV-I-associated myelopathy (HAM/TSP) patients, multiple sclerosis patients and healthy controls were compared by UMI-based sequencing.

On the study overall, not on this receptor specifically: In a phylogenetic analysis, the repertoires of 18 out of 34 MS patients fell into a single cluster of related CDR3 sequences, pointing to a possible signature at the repertoire level. Expanded clones from different subjects shared no identical CDR3 amino acid sequences, which suggests that TCR-beta repertoires were private in all groups. No association of the MS cluster with clinical or MRI features was observed, and the need for larger cohorts was stated by the authors. TCR clonal expansion was highest in HAM/TSP patients and lowest in MS patients, with MS patients falling below even healthy controls.

For the unsorted PBMC libraries, 2 million PBMCs were stored in RNAlater at -80 degrees C until RNA extraction and were used to generate the libraries. Multiple sclerosis patients were enrolled in a US clinical protocol under which disease progression was evaluated by magnetic resonance imaging. Peripheral blood was subjected to Ficoll-Hypaque density gradient centrifugation to isolate PBMCs, which were then cryopreserved in liquid nitrogen. V sheds 6 bases and J sheds 1 base, leaving 12 bases between their ends. CDR1 and CDR2 are drawn from the germline V gene (reference sequence): DFQATT, SNEGSKA. The CDR3 sequence holds 13 residues, the cysteine and phenylalanine included. Of all the DNA, just the CDR3 is kept, 39 bases in frame from base 1. cDNA synthesis used template-switch 5'RACE with a primer carrying a 10-nucleotide random unique molecular identifier tagging each TCR transcript. Over 180 million TCR-beta sequences, covering 15-18 subjects, were produced in each sequencing run. The RNeasy kit was used to extract total RNA. Using the KAPA Real-time Library Amplification kit, TCR-beta VDJ regions were amplified with primers for the TCR constant region and the 5'RACE anchor. A first PCR added sample indexes and Illumina adaptors, and a second PCR then raised library yield. After purification with Ampure beads, the TCR product of roughly 650 bp was size-selected on a 2% E-gel SizeSelection system. Library quality was checked on a Bioanalyzer, concentration was measured with Qubit, and libraries were quantified with the Kapa Library Quantification kit before pooling. An Illumina HiSeq 2500 sequenced the libraries paired-end 2 x 150 bp. To increase sequence diversity, about 25-31% phiX was spiked into each library pool. The authors' pipeline ran thus. Quality-filtered reads were processed with the UMI-based MiGEC pipeline, which removed over 80% of raw TCR sequences during error correction. VDJ genes were aligned to IMGT germline references, and clonotypes were defined by unique CDR3 amino acid sequence plus V-J genes. Clonal expansion, Shannon diversity and CDR3 relatedness were evaluated with VDJtools (CalcPairwiseDistances, ClusterSamples), while phylogenetic trees were built in CLCbio workbench. Expanded clones were defined as having at least 8 unique UMIs, based on coefficient-of-variation modelling across technical triplicates. Using fastp at Q25 and MiXCR, TCRdb reprocessed the public reads and kept productive beta chains. Every distinct CDR3 protein forms one entry, paired with its most common genes and DNA. What appears here as the V and J calls and clone size reflects TCRdb's work, not the paper's. Counted in this sample were tens of thousands of distinct CDR3 sequences; 3% to 4% of them appeared once. Approximately 2.2% of the sample goes to the ten largest clones.

This clonotype has at least ten counts. Its binding antigen is unknown. The record has no base qualities; no much larger clone is one base away. The sample taken for sequencing was PBMCs. This TCR was recovered from a man aged 25-45 years with multiple sclerosis. The chain joins TRBV20-1 to TRBJ1-2; the D region possibly corresponds to TRBD1 (5 bases align). The base sequence is TGCAGTGCGAGACCGGACAATAACTATGGCTACACCTTC. Its protein reads: CSARPDNNYGYTF.